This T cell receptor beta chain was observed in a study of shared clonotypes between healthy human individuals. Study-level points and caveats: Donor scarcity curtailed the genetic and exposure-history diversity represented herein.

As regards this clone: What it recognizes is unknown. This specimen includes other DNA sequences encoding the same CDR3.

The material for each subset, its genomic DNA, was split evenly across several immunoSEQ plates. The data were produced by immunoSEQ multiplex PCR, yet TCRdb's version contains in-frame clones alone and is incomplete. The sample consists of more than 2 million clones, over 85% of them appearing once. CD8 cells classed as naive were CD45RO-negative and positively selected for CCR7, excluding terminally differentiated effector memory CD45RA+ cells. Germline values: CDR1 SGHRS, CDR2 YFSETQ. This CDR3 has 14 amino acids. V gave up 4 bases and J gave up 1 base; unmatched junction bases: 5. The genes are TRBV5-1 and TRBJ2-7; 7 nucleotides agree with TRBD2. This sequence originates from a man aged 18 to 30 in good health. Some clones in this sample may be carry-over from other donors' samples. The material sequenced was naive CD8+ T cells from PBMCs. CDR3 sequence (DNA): TGCGCCAGCAGCCCCTCGGGGGGATCCTACGAGCAGTACTTC. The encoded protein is CASSPSGGSYEQYF.